The clone carrying this TCR beta chain appeared a few times. Its specificity is unknown. Per the germline V gene, CDR1 is PRHDT and CDR2 is FYEKMQ (reference sequence). V dropped 4 bases and J dropped 4; count of bases not matched to a gene: 9. The CDR3 is 16 residues long. These data originate in a study of CD8 T cells in ankylosing spondylitis. The study's findings and limits: Reportedly, disease-linked clones are significantly enriched in ankylosing spondylitis patients' matched synovial fluid. Ankylosing spondylitis blood appeared to be characterized by a TCR beta motif of eight or nine highly homologous variants. Some of these motif variants have turned up before, in reports on reactive arthritis synovial fluid and blood.

MiXCR, run by TCRdb on the 5' RACE reads, gives a single entry per CDR3 protein. Of over 400,000 distinct CDR3 sequences listed, roughly 27% were seen once; the top ten hold 0.89%. Material for sequencing was blood, either unsorted or a sorted T cell fraction (not recorded which). The J gene is TRBJ1-5, the V gene TRBV13; 8 nucleotides match TRBD1. The TCR was taken from a male donor with ankylosing spondylitis. The DNA of the CDR3 is TGTGCCAGCAGCTCCTTCGGGACAGGAAAAAATCAGCCCCAGCATTTT. Amino acid sequence: CASSSFGTGKNQPQHF.